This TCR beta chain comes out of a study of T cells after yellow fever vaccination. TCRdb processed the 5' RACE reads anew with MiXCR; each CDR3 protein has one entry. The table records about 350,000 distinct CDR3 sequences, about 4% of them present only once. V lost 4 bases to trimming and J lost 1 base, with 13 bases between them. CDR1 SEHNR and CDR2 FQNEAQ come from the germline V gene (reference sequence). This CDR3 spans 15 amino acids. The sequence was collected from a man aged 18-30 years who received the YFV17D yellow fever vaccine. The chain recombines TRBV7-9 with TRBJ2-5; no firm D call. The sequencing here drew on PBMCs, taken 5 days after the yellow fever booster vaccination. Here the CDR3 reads CASSSERHRQETQYF. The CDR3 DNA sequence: TGTGCCAGCAGCTCCGAAAGACACCGCCAAGAGACCCAGTACTTC. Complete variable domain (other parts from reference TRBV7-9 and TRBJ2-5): DTGVSQNPRHKITKRGQNVTFRCDPISEHNRLYWYRQTLGQGPEFLTYFQNEAQLEKSRLLSDRFSAERPKGSFSTLEIQRTEQGDSAMYLCASSSERHRQETQYFGPGTRLLVL.